The source of this T cell receptor (beta chain) is a study of blood T cell repertoires in COVID-19 (dated by TCRdb to about 2020). At the level of the whole study: Samples from collaborators originated in the United States, Italy and Spain and spanned both the acute and convalescent phases of COVID-19. Nearly every sample came with metadata listing a de-identified subject ID, COVID-19 status, age in years and sex. The prospective study material was composed of cDNA or gDNA derived from T cells, B-cell-depleted T cells, or PBMCs. The repertoires were released in a freely available public database meant as a resource for research on the immune response to SARS-CoV-2. Subjects who had been exposed to COVID-19, were actively infected with it, or had recovered from it provided the deeply sampled blood TCRbeta repertoires that made up the dataset. Where HLA class I and class II types were available, the types were taken from metadata supplied by the sample provider, not from assay-based typing. The samples were drawn from the first 160 participants of the ongoing ImmuneRACE study and from some 1,300 subjects provided by 6 global collaborators.

Participants in the prospective study were aged about 18 to 90 years, lived in 20 to 25 United States geographic areas, and enrolled through a virtual design. Cohort assignment in the prospective study relied on participant-reported clinical history from a screening survey and a study questionnaire. In the prospective study, mobile phlebotomists collected whole blood, serum and a nasopharyngeal or oropharyngeal swab from each participant. Participants in the prospective study had the option to provide additional blood draws and questionnaires over a roughly 2-month period. Prospective study blood samples were shipped either frozen or at room temperature before DNA extraction. CDR3 length: 15 amino acids, cysteine to phenylalanine. The read is trimmed to its CDR3 DNA, 45 bases read in frame from base 1. V loses 1 base of germline sequence and J loses 2 bases, and the interval between the two ends is 11 bases. CDR1 SNHLY and CDR2 FYNNEI are derived from the germline V gene.

This clone was counted once. Its antigen remains undetermined. No qualities accompany the bases; no much larger clone lies one base away. Study-wide findings and limitations: The quantity of clinical and demographic metadata differed by source and by participant and was supplied without curation.

TCRbeta CDR3 regions were amplified from genomic DNA using the immunoSEQ Assay, a bias-controlled multiplex PCR. The paper's data handling went like this. Nucleated cell counts per sample were estimated from amplification of reference gene primers within the assay. Sequence reads were collapsed and filtered to measure the absolute abundance of every unique TCRbeta CDR3 rearrangement. For each sample, productive Simpson clonality was calculated as the square root of Simpson's diversity index across productive rearrangements. TCRdb provides this immuneACCESS table in a form limited to in-frame rearrangements. Some clones are lacking; in checked studies, under half of them reflect an unresolved V gene, and why the rest are absent is not known. That table is the source of V, J and clone size, and D and trimming were worked out from the DNA. Recorded for this sample are 300,000 to 500,000 clones; 88% of them occurred a single time. The top ten hold around 0.95% of the sample.

The chain employs TRBV2 and TRBJ1-1, and TRBD1 may be the D gene, going by 5 matching bases. Sequencing input: PBMCs or T cells enriched from blood (not recorded which). The TCR originated in a woman aged 25 to 39 with acute COVID-19. The sequence in DNA is TGTGCCAGCAGTGAAGGTGCAGGGACTAACACTGAAGCTTTCTTT. Translated, this is CASSEGAGTNTEAFF.